This T cell receptor beta chain was retrieved from a study of cytomegalovirus exposure and HLA in healthy donors. General study points: There were a few CMV-associated chains whose specificity for CMV antigens was confirmed in vitro.

Sequencing was performed with immunoSEQ multiplex PCR; in TCRdb, only in-frame clones are kept and a portion is missing. The table has fewer than 200,000 clones, approximately 87% seen once. For this clone: The antigen is undetermined.

This TCR was recovered from a young woman in good health and CMV-seronegative. Sample: PBMCs.

The chain's CDR3 is CASSDGPGGGREPQHF. In DNA form, the CDR3 reads TGTGCCAGCAGTGATGGGCCGGGGGGAGGGAGGGAGCCCCAGCATTTT. The gene calls are TRBV2 and TRBJ1-5, with D tentatively TRBD1 (5 bases). V was cut by 3 bases and J by 8 bases, with 20 bases left in between. Germline CDR1 is SNHLY and CDR2 is FYNNEI. This CDR3 region has 16 residues. Full variable domain (outside the CDR3, taken from reference TRBV2 and TRBJ1-5): EPEVTQTPSHQVTQMGQEVILRCVPISNHLYFYWYRQILGQKVEFLVSFYNNEISEKSEIFDDQFSVERPDGSNFTLKIRSTKLEDSAMYFCASSDGPGGGREPQHFGDGTRLSIL.